These T cell receptor beta chains were read from a single sample in a study of blood T cell repertoires in COVID-19. Assay used: immunoSEQ multiplex PCR; TCRdb lists only in-frame clones, some missing. The table lists some 250,000 clones, 85% to 90% of them singletons, with about 7.6% in the top ten. What was sequenced was peripheral blood. Source of these receptors: a woman between 65 and 79 years old with active or convalescent COVID-19. CDR3s include the opening cysteine and the closing phenylalanine or tryptophan. The D gene is left open where the match is weak. The size field is filled for only some rows; it gives once, few, many or a size class.

j_call clone_size v_call d_call cdr3_aa cdr3_nt
TRBJ1-1 few TRBV5-1 - CASSGQGNTEAFF TGCGCCAGCAGTGGTCAGGGGAACACTGAAGCTTTCTTT
TRBJ2-1 - TRBV7-3 TRBD2 CASSSGLDWFF TGTGCCAGCAGTAGCGGACTAGATTGGTTCTTC
TRBJ1-2 - TRBV6-2/TRBV6-3 TRBD1 CASSLLRTGIYGYTF TGTGCCAGCAGCCTACTGAGGACAGGAATTTATGGCTACACCTTC
TRBJ2-7 - TRBV5-1 - CASRSEPTYEQYF TGCGCCAGCAGATCGGAGCCGACCTACGAGCAGTACTTC
TRBJ1-5 - TRBV7-3 TRBD1 CASSWDRDQPQHF TGTGCCAGCAGCTGGGACAGGGATCAGCCCCAGCATTTT
TRBJ1-2 few TRBV27 - CASSFAGQSNYGYTF TGTGCCAGCAGTTTCGCAGGACAGTCAAACTATGGCTACACCTTC
TRBJ2-7 - TRBV4-1 - CASSQVKGSSYEQYF TGCGCCAGCAGCCAAGTGAAAGGGAGCTCCTACGAGCAGTACTTC
TRBJ2-3 - TRBV9 TRBD2 CASSVGAGGSTDTQYF TGTGCCAGCAGCGTAGGAGCGGGGGGATCCACAGATACGCAGTATTTT
TRBJ2-3 - TRBV19 - CASSIVWTVTTDTQYF TGTGCCAGTAGTATAGTTTGGACAGTGACCACAGATACGCAGTATTTT
TRBJ1-1 - TRBV6-4 - CASKEGGKAFF TGTGCCAGCAAGGAGGGGGGGAAAGCTTTCTTT
TRBJ1-6 - TRBV5-4 TRBD1 CASRLQGAFDSPLHF TGTGCCAGCAGATTACAGGGGGCTTTCGATTCACCCCTCCACTTT
TRBJ1-5 - TRBV4-1 - CASSQEFLNQPQHF TGCGCCAGCAGCCAAGAGTTTCTTAATCAGCCCCAGCATTTT
TRBJ2-3 - TRBV15 TRBD1 CATSTINIGDRLTDTQYF TGTGCCACCAGCACCATTAATATTGGGGACAGACTCACAGATACGCAGTATTTT
TRBJ2-7 - TRBV18 TRBD1 CASSTTGTGGYEQYF TGTGCCAGCTCAACTACCGGGACAGGGGGCTACGAGCAGTACTTC
TRBJ1-2 - TRBV10-1 - CASSELPDYGYTF TGCGCCAGCAGTGAGTTGCCGGACTATGGCTACACCTTC
TRBJ1-2 - TRBV5-6 - CASSLGTAPNYGYTF TGTGCCAGCAGCTTGGGGACAGCTCCCAACTATGGCTACACCTTC